Included here is one T cell receptor beta chain sequence, with context. Its cognate antigen is unknown. Germline lookup yields CDR1 MNHNS and CDR2 SASEGT. V gave up 10 bases and J gave up 4 bases, with 14 bases separating them. This CDR3 is 13 amino acids long. This record comes from a study of shared clonotypes between healthy human individuals. Points from the study as a whole: When naive CD4 clonotypes were compared across a few donors, roughly 4.9% were shared.

Data came from immunoSEQ multiplex PCR; TCRdb stores just in-frame clones and leaves some out. The repertoire holds nearly 1 million clones, with roughly 72% as singletons. V and J are TRBV6-1 and TRBJ1-3; D is perhaps TRBD1 (5 bases). The sequence was collected from a man younger than 35 in good health. The specimen was memory CD4+ T cells sorted from blood. Subset in this sample: CD45RA-negative fraction. DNA for the CDR3: TGTGCCACCGCGGCTGGGGCAGGAAACACCATATATTTT. It yields the protein CATAAGAGNTIYF.